The 20 T cell receptor beta chains listed next were all sequenced from one sample in a study of T-cell memory formation after mild COVID-19. In TCRdb, the 5' RACE reads were re-called with MiXCR into one record per CDR3 protein. Of 200,000 to 300,000 distinct CDR3 sequences detected, roughly 15% appear once; the ten largest clones hold more than 2%. Sequences were obtained from PBMCs or a T cell subset sorted from them (not recorded which). Receptors were obtained from an adult woman who had mild COVID-19 (a few samples of this study predate the infection). Cell type and time point are not known.

This clonotype was found a few times. This chain connects TRBV20-1 to TRBJ2-4, with 7 bases lining up with TRBD2. This CDR3 has 14 residues. Germline values: CDR1 DFQATT, CDR2 SNEGSKA (reference sequence). V was clipped by 3 bases and J by 0 bases; unmatched bases: 2. Here the CDR3 reads CSASPGGAKNIQYF. In DNA form, the CDR3 reads TGCAGTGCTAGTCCGGGGGGAGCCAAAAACATTCAGTACTTC.

This chain links TRBV29-1 with TRBJ2-1; D is unresolved. The CDR3 has 10 residues. The germline gives CDR1 SQVTM, CDR2 ANQGSEA. Trimming removed 4 bases at V and 8 bases at J, with 6 bases between. CDR3 region: CSVGGDEQFF. CDR3 DNA sequence: TGCAGCGTTGGCGGAGATGAGCAGTTCTTC.

The gene calls are TRBV5-1 and TRBJ2-5; D gene uncertain. The V end was cut by 4 bases, the J end by 2 bases, with 12 bases between. Per the germline V gene, CDR1 is SGHRS and CDR2 is YFSETQ. The length of the CDR3 is 14 residues. CDR3 residues: CASSPPHQQETQYF. As DNA, the CDR3 is TGCGCCAGCAGCCCGCCGCATCAGCAAGAGACCCAGTACTTC.

This clonotype was observed a handful of times. The chain is built from TRBV18 and TRBJ2-1; unclear D gene. V shed 1 base and J shed 8 bases, with 6 bases lying between them. This CDR3 is 12 amino acids long. Per the germline V gene, CDR1 is KGHSH and CDR2 is LQKENI. CDR3 coding DNA: TGTGCCAGCTCACCACAGCCGGATGAGCAGTTCTTC. This codes for CASSPQPDEQFF.

This clonotype was detected only a few times. The CDR3, as DNA: TGTGCCAGCACCAATAGCGGGAGGGCCGGCGATGAGCAGTTCTTC. Its translation is CASTNSGRAGDEQFF. The chain carries TRBV11-2 and TRBJ2-1; 11 nucleotides line up with TRBD2. This CDR3 comprises 15 residues. J lost 8 bases, V lost 7 bases, and 10 bases had no gene match. CDR1 and CDR2 (germline): SGHAT, FQNNGV. Full variable domain (missing parts from reference TRBV11-2 and TRBJ2-1): EAGVAQSPRYKIIEKRQSVAFWCNPISGHATLYWYQQILGQGPKLLIQFQNNGVVDDSQLPKDRFSAERLKGVDSTLKIQPAKLEDSAVYLCASTNSGRAGDEQFFGPGTRLTVL.

This clonotype has more than one count but fewer than ten. This chain joins TRBV12-3 or TRBV12-4 and TRBJ2-1, with 11 bases identical to TRBD2. The CDR3 consists of 15 residues. Trimming removed 0 bases from V and 9 bases from J; junction bases left unmatched: 4. The CDR3 reads CASSLASGRVREQFF. The CDR3 nucleotides read TGTGCCAGCAGTTTAGCTAGCGGGAGGGTACGTGAGCAGTTCTTC.

This sequence joins TRBV5-6 and TRBJ2-5; 8 bases align to TRBD2. Germline V gives CDR1 SGHDT, CDR2 YYEEEE. V was clipped by 2 bases and J by 5 bases; unmatched bases: 2. The CDR3 runs to 13 residues. The CDR3 sequence: CASSFSSGETQYF. The CDR3 nucleotides read TGTGCCAGCAGCTTCTCTAGCGGGGAGACCCAGTACTTC. Filled out from reference TRBV5-6 and TRBJ2-5, the complete variable domain reads DAGVTQSPTHLIKTRGQQVTLRCSPKSGHDTVSWYQQALGQGPQFIFQYYEEEERQRGNFPDRFSGHQFPNYSSELNVNALLLGDSALYLCASSFSSGETQYFGPGTRLLVL.

This clonotype was observed many times. The chain recombines TRBV5-1 with TRBJ2-7; D is unresolved. Looked up from germline, CDR1 is SGHRS and CDR2 is YFSETQ. The CDR3 loop spans 15 amino acids. V lost 0 bases to trimming and J lost 2 bases, with 12 bases between them. Here the CDR3 DNA reads TGCGCCAGCAGCTTGGAGCCCGACAAAACCTACGAGCAGTACTTC. The encoded protein is CASSLEPDKTYEQYF.

The CDR3 DNA reads TGTGCCAGCAGCTTATCCCACACTGAAGCTTTCTTT. It is translated as CASSLSHTEAFF. V gene TRBV7-8 combines with J gene TRBJ1-1; no clear D. The ends were cut back, 2 bases at V and 3 bases at J, with 4 bases in the middle. The V gene's germline CDR1 is SGHVS and CDR2 FQNEAQ. The CDR3 length is 12 residues.

A note on this clonotype: One end of the junction is discordant with germline, which a read error may explain. The gene calls are TRBV2 and TRBJ2-1; TRBD1 matches at 7 bases. Germline values: CDR1 SNHLY, CDR2 FYNNEI. This CDR3 region has 15 residues. Written as DNA, the CDR3 is TGTGCCAGCAGGGAAGACAGGGCGTTGTACAATGAGCAGTTCTTC. Amino acids: CASREDRALYNEQFF.

The chain recombines TRBV6-2 or TRBV6-3 with TRBJ2-3; D may be TRBD2 (5 bases). Germline V gene data show CDR1 as MNHEY and CDR2 as SVGEGT. Trimming took 5 bases from V and 3 from J, leaving 12 bases between them. The CDR3 totals 14 residues. CDR3 protein: CASSPGWVTDTQYF. In DNA, the CDR3 is TGTGCCAGCAGTCCGGGATGGGTGACAGATACGCAGTATTTT.

This chain links TRBV7-8 with TRBJ1-1, with 7 nucleotides matching TRBD1. J lost 12 bases, V lost 5 bases, and 12 bases had no gene match. CDR1 is SGHVS and CDR2 is FQNEAQ in the germline V gene. The CDR3 has 13 amino acids. The CDR3 region is CASSLLQQGGTFF. The CDR3 bases are TGTGCCAGCAGCCTTCTACAGCAGGGGGGCACTTTCTTT.

A few counts support this clonotype. This chain uses TRBV2 with TRBJ2-2, with D unresolved. This CDR3 is 13 amino acids long. V was clipped by 4 bases and J by 7 bases, with 10 bases between them. Per the germline V gene, CDR1 is SNHLY and CDR2 is FYNNEI. For the CDR3, the DNA is TGTGCCAGCAGTGGTCTCTCGGACGGGGAGCTGTTTTTT. Translated: CASSGLSDGELFF.

The rearrangement uses TRBV11-1 and TRBJ2-7; 11 bases match TRBD2. CDR3 length: 14 residues. The germline CDR1 and CDR2 sequences are SGHAT and FQDESV (reference sequence). V gave up 5 bases and J gave up 5 bases; unmatched junction bases: 5. CDR3 amino acids: CASSLTSGSHEQYF. CDR3 in DNA: TGTGCCAGCAGCCTTACTAGCGGGAGCCACGAGCAGTACTTC. The full variable domain, in which reference TRBV11-1 and TRBJ2-7 provide the parts outside the CDR3, is EAEVAQSPRYKITEKSQAVAFWCDPISGHATLYWYRQILGQGPELLVQFQDESVVDDSQLPKDRFSAERLKGVDSTLKIQPAELGDSAMYLCASSLTSGSHEQYFGPGTRLTVT.

The chain couples TRBV12-3 or TRBV12-4 to TRBJ2-3; TRBD1 agrees at 12 bases. V gave up 8 bases and J gave up 5 bases; unmatched junction bases: 17. The CDR3 runs to 18 residues. The CDR3 loop is CASHTGTGGRPQEDTQYF. The CDR3 coding sequence is TGTGCCAGCCACACCGGGACAGGGGGCCGTCCACAGGAAGATACGCAGTATTTT.

This clonotype was detected only a few times. The chain combines TRBV6-5 with TRBJ2-3; D gene uncertain. Germline values: CDR1 MNHEY, CDR2 SVGAGI. CDR3 length equals 17 residues. Trimming removed 4 bases from V and 0 bases from J, with 17 bases in between. CDR3 coding DNA: TGTGCCAGCAGTTCTAGTTTAGCCGTTTCTAGCACAGATACGCAGTATTTT. Encoded protein: CASSSSLAVSSTDTQYF.

This chain links TRBV15 with TRBJ1-4; D remains unclear. Germline V gives CDR1 LNHNV, CDR2 YYDKDF (reference sequence). V was pared by 5 bases and J by 0 bases, with 10 bases between. This CDR3 region has 15 residues. The CDR3 sequence is CATSPRQSTNEKLFF. The CDR3 DNA sequence: TGTGCCACCAGCCCTCGCCAGTCAACTAATGAAAAACTGTTTTTT.

A few counts support this clonotype. The chain uses TRBV4-3 and TRBJ2-3, with no clear D. This CDR3 is 15 amino acids long. CDR1 is LGHNA and CDR2 is YSLEER in the germline V gene. V dropped 0 bases and J dropped 3 bases, with 10 bases sitting between them. Here the CDR3 reads CASSQDLGTTDTQYF. The CDR3 region has the DNA TGCGCCAGCAGCCAAGATCTCGGTACAACAGATACGCAGTATTTT.

This chain links TRBV27 with TRBJ2-7, with D maybe TRBD1 (6 bases). The germline V and J ends were trimmed by 5 bases and 1 base, with 15 bases remaining between them. Germline loops: CDR1 MNHEY, CDR2 SMNVEV (reference sequence). The CDR3 covers 15 residues. The chain's CDR3 is CASSVRQVSSYEQYF. The CDR3 nucleotides are TGTGCCAGCAGTGTAAGACAGGTCTCTTCCTACGAGCAGTACTTC.

The chain's CDR3 is CSVDMAREGTQYF. CDR3 DNA: TGCAGCGTTGATATGGCTAGAGAGGGTACGCAGTATTTT. The chain carries TRBV29-1 and TRBJ2-3; tentatively, D is TRBD2 (5 bases). The germline V and J ends were trimmed by 3 bases and 8 bases, with 15 bases remaining between them. The CDR3 consists of 13 residues. Germline lookup yields CDR1 SQVTM and CDR2 ANQGSEA.